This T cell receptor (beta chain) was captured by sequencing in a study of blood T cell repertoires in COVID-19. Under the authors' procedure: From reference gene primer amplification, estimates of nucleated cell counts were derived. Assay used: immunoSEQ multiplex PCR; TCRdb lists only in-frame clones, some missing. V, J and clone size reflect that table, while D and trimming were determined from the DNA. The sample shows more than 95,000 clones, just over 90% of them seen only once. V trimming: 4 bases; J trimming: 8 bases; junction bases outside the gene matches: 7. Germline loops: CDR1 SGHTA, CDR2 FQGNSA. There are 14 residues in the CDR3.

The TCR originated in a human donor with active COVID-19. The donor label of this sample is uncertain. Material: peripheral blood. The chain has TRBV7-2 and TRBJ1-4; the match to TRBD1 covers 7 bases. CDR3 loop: CASSSTGAGEKLFF. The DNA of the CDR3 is TGTGCCAGCAGCTCCACAGGGGCCGGAGAAAAACTGTTTTTT.